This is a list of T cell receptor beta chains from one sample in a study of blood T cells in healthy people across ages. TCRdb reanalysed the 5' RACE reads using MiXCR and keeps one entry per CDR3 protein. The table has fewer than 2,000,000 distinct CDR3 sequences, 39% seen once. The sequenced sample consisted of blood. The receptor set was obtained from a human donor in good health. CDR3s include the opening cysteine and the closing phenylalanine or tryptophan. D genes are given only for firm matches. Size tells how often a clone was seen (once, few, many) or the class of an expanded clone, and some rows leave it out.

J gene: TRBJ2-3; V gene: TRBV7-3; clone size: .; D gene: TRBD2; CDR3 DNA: TGTGCCAGCAGCCATGGCGGGGGGTTGGGAGATACGCAGTATTTT; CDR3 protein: CASSHGGGLGDTQYF
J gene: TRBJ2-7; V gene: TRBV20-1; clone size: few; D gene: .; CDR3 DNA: TGCAGTGCTAGAGGGGATGTACACGAGCAGTACTTC; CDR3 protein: CSARGDVHEQYF
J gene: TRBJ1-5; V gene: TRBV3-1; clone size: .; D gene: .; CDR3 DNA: TGTGCCAGCAGTCCCGGTTGGGAGGTTAGCAATCAGCCCCAGCATTTT; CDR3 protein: CASSPGWEVSNQPQHF
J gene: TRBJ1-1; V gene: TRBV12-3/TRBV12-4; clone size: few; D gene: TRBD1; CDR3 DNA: TGTGCCAGCAACGAGAGGACAGGGAGAGCTTTCTTT; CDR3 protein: CASNERTGRAFF
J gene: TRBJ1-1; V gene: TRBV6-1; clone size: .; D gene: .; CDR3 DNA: TGTGCCAGCAGCAATACGGGACCCACTGAAGCTTTCTTT; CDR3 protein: CASSNTGPTEAFF
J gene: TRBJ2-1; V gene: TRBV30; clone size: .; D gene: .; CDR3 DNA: TGTGCCTGGAGTCTAATCGGGCACCCCTACAATGAGCAGTTCTTC; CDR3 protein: CAWSLIGHPYNEQFF
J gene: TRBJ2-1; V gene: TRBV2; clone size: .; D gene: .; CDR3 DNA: TGTGCCAGCAGAAGGAATGGATACTACAATGAGCAGTTCTTC; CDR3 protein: CASRRNGYYNEQFF
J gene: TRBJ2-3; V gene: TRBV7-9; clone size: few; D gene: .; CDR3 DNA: TGTGCCAGCAGCTTAGCGCTTTTGGGAAGCACAGATACGCAGTATTTT; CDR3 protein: CASSLALLGSTDTQYF
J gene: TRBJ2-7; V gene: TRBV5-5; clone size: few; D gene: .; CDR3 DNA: TGTGCCGGCAGCTTGGCCCCGCAGGGGAGCTACGAGCAGTACTTC; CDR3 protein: CAGSLAPQGSYEQYF
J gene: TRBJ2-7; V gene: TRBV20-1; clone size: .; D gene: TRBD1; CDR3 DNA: TGCAGTGCTATGGGACAGAGCCCATACTCCTACGAGCAGTACTTC; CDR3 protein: CSAMGQSPYSYEQYF
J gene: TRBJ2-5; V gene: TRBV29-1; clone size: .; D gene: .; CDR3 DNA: TGCAGCGCATGGGGTGGGGGCCAAGAGACCCAGTACTTC; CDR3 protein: CSAWGGGQETQYF
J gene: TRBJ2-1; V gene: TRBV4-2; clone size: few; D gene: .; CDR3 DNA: TGTGCCAGCAGCCAGTATTCTAGGGATTACTACAATGAGCAGTTCTTC; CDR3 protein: CASSQYSRDYYNEQFF
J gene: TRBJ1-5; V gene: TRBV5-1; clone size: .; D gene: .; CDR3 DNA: TGCGCCTTCTCACTTCAGGCTTTCAATCAGCCCCAGCATTTT; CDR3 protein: CAFSLQAFNQPQHF
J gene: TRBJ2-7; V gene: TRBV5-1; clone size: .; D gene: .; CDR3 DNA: TGCGCCAGCAGCATTGCTGGGACTTACACCTCCTACGAGCAGTACTTC; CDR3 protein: CASSIAGTYTSYEQYF
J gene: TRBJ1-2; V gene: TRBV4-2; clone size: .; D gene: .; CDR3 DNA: TGTGCCAGCAGCCGCCAAGACAGGTGGGCTGGCTATGGCTACACCTTC; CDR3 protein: CASSRQDRWAGYGYTF
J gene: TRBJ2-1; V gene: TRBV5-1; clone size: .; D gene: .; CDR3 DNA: TGCGCCAGCAGCACGGACCTGGGGTACAATGAGCAGTTCTTC; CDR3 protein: CASSTDLGYNEQFF
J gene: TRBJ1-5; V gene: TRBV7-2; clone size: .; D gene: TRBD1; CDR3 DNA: TGTGCCAGCAGCTTAGATGGACAGGAGGGTCAGCCCCAGCATTTT; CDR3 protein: CASSLDGQEGQPQHF